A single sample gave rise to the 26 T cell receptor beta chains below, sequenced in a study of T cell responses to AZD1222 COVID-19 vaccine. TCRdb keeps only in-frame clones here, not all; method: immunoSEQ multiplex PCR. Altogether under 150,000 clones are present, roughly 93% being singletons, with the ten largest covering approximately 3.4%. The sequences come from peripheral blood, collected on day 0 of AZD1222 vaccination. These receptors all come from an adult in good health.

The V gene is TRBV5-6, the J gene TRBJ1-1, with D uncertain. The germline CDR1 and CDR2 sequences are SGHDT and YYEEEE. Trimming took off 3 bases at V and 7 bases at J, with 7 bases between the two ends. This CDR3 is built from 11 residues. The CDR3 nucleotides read TGTGCCAGCAGCTCGGGATATGAAGCTTTCTTT. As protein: CASSSGYEAFF.

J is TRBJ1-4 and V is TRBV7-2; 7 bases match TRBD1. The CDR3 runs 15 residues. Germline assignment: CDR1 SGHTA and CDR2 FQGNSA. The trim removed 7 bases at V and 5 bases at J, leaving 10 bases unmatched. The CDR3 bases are TGTGCCAGCACCCTTAGGGCAGGGGGGAATGAAAAACTGTTTTTT. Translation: CASTLRAGGNEKLFF.

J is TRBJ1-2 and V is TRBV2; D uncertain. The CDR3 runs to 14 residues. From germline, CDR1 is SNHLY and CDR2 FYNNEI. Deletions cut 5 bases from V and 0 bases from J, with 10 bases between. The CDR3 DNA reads TGTGCCAGCAGTCGGTTCAGGTCTAACTATGGCTACACCTTC. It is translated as CASSRFRSNYGYTF.

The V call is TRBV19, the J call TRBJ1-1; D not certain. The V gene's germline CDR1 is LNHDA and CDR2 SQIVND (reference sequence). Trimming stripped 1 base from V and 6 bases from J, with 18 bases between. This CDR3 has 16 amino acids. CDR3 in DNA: TGTGCCAGTAGTATAGCAAGCCGATTGCCTCGACCTGAAGCTTTCTTT. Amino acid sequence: CASSIASRLPRPEAFF.

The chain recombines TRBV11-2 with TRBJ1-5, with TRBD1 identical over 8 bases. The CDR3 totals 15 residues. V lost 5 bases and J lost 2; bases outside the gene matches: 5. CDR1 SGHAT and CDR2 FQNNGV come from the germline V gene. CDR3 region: CASSHGTGRNQPQHF. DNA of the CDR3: TGTGCCAGCAGCCATGGGACAGGCCGCAATCAGCCCCAGCATTTT.

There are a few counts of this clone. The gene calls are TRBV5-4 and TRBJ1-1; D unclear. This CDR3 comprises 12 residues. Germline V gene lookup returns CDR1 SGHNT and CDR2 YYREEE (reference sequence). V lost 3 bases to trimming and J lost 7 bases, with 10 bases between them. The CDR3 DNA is TGTGCCAGCAGCTCTCCGGCGGGTGAAGCTTTCTTT. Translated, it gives CASSSPAGEAFF.

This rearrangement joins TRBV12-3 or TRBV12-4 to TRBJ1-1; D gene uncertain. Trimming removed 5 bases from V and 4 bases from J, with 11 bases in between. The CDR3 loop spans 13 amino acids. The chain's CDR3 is CASSPLLGTEAFF. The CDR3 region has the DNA TGTGCCAGCAGTCCACTCCTCGGCACTGAAGCTTTCTTT.

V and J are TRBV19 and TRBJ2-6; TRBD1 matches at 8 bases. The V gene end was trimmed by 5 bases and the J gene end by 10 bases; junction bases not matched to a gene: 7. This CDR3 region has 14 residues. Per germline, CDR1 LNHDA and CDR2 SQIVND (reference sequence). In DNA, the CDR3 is TGTGCCAGTAGTCTTTCCGGGACAGGTAACGTCCTGACTTTC. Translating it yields CASSLSGTGNVLTF.

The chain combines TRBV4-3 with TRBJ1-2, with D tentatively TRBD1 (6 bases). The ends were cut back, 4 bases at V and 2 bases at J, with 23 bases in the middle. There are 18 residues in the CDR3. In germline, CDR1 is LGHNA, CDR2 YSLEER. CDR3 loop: CASSPYEGGRRRNYGYTF. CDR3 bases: TGCGCCAGCAGCCCCTACGAGGGGGGGCGCAGGAGGAACTATGGCTACACCTTC.

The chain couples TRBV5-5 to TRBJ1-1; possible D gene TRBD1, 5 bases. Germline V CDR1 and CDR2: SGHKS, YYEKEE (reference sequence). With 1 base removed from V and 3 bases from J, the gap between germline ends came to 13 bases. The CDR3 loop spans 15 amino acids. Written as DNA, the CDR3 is TGTGCCAGCAGCTTGTTGGCAGGGAAAGACACTGAAGCTTTCTTT. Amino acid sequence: CASSLLAGKDTEAFF.

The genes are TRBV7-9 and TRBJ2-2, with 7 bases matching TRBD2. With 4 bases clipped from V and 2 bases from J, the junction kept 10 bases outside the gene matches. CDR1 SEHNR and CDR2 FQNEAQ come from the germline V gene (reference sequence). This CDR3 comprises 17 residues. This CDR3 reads CASSSPAGTTNTGELFF. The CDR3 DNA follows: TGTGCCAGCAGCTCCCCAGCCGGGACTACCAACACCGGGGAGCTGTTTTTT.

The CDR3 here is CASSSYGQPYEQYF. In nucleotides, the CDR3 is TGTGCCAGCAGTTCCTACGGACAGCCCTACGAGCAGTACTTC. V gene TRBV27 combines with J gene TRBJ2-7; a weak D match, TRBD1 (6 bases). This CDR3 contains 14 residues. V was shortened by 4 bases and J by 2 bases, with 12 bases between the two germline ends. From germline, CDR1 is MNHEY and CDR2 SMNVEV (reference sequence).

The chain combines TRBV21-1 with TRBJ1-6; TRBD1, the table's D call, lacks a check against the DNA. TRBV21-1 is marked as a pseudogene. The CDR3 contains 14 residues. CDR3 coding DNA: TGTGCCAGCAGCAAAGGGACAGGTAATTCACCCCTCCACTTT. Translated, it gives CASSKGTGNSPLHF.

CDR3 sequence reads: CASSSAGGGYEQYF. For the CDR3, the DNA is TGTGCCAGCAGCTCGGCAGGAGGAGGCTACGAGCAGTACTTC. The chain is built from TRBV7-2 and TRBJ2-7; D is perhaps TRBD2 (5 bases). The CDR3 has 14 residues. V was pared by 4 bases and J by 3 bases, with 13 bases between. Per the germline V gene, CDR1 is SGHTA and CDR2 is FQGNSA.

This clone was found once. The CDR3 region has the DNA TGTGCCACCGGGGACAGGGCTAGCAATCAGCCCCAGCATTTT. Amino acid sequence: CATGDRASNQPQHF. The genes are TRBV24-1 and TRBJ1-5; 9 nucleotides agree with TRBD1. Germline loops: CDR1 KGHDR, CDR2 SFDVKD. V was clipped by 9 bases and J by 0 bases; unmatched bases: 2. The CDR3 runs 14 residues.

The chain's CDR3 is CASRTGLAGELFF. The CDR3 nucleotides are TGTGCCAGCAGGACAGGCTTAGCCGGGGAGCTGTTTTTT. V gene TRBV2 combines with J gene TRBJ2-2; weak D call: TRBD1 (6 bases). CDR1 is SNHLY and CDR2 is FYNNEI in the germline V gene. Trimming shortened V by 6 bases and J by 6 bases, and 11 bases separated the two germline ends. The CDR3 runs 13 residues.

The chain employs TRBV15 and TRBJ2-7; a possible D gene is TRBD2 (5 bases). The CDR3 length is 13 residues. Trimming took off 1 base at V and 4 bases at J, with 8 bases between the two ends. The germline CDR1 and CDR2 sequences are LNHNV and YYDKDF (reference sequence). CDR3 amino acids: CATSRGEGYEQYF. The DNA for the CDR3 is TGTGCCACCAGCAGAGGAGAGGGATACGAGCAGTACTTC.

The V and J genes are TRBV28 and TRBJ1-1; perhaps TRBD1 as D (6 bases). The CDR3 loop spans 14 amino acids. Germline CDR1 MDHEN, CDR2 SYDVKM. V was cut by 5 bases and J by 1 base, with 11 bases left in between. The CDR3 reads CASSAHRANTEAFF. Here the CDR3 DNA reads TGTGCCAGCAGTGCCCACAGGGCGAACACTGAAGCTTTCTTT.

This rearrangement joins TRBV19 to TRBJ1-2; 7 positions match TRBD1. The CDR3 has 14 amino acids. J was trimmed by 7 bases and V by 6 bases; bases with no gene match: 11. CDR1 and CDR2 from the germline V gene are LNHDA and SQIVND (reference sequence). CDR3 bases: TGTGCCAGTAGGGGGGACAGACTGTCTGGTGGCTACACCTTC. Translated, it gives CASRGDRLSGGYTF.

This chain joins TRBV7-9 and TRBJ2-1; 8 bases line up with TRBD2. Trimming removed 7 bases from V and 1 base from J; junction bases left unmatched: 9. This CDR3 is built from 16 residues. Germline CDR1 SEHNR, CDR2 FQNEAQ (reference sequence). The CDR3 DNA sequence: TGTGCCAGCACCACGATCCGGGGGGGATCCTACAATGAGCAGTTCTTC. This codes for CASTTIRGGSYNEQFF.

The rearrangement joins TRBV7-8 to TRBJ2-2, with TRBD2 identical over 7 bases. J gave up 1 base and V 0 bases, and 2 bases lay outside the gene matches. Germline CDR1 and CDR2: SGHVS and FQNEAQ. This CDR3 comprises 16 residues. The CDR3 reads CASSLAPSGNTGELFF. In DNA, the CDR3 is TGTGCCAGCAGCTTAGCTCCTAGCGGGAACACCGGGGAGCTGTTTTTT.

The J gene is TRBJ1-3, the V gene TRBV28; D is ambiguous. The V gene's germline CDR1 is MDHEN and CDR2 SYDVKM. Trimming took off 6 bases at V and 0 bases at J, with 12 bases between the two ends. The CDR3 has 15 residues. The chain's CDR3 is CASSTGRSSGNTIYF. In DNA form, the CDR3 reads TGTGCCAGCAGCACCGGACGGTCCTCTGGAAACACCATATATTTT.

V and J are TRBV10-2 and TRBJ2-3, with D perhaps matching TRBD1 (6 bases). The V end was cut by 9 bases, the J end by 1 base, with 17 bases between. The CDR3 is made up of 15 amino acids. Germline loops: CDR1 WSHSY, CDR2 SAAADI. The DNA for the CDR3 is TGCGCCAGTTCTTTACAGGGTCGGGGCACAGATACGCAGTATTTT. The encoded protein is CASSLQGRGTDTQYF.

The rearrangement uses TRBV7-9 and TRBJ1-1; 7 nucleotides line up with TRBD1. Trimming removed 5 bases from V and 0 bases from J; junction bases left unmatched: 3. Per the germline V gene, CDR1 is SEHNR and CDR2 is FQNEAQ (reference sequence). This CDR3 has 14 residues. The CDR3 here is CASSVTGLNTEAFF. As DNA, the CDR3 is TGTGCCAGCAGCGTGACAGGGTTGAACACTGAAGCTTTCTTT.

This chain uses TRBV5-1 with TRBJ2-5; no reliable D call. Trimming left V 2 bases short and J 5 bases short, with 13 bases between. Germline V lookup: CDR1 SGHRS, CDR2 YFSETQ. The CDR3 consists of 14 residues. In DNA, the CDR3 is TGCGCCAGCAGCTTTCAATCCGGGTACGAGACCCAGTACTTC. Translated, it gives CASSFQSGYETQYF.

As DNA, the CDR3 is TGTGCCAGCAGCCAAAATCAGGGACTAGCTGCCTACAATGAGCAGTTCTTC. Its protein is CASSQNQGLAAYNEQFF. This chain joins TRBV4-2 and TRBJ2-1; TRBD2 aligns across 9 bases. Germline CDR1 LGHNA, CDR2 YNFKEQ. Trimming cost V 2 bases and J 2 bases; bases outside gene matches: 7. This CDR3 is 17 amino acids long.